Listed below are T cell receptor beta chains from one sample, sequenced in a study of OX40 agonist ivuxolimab in advanced cancers. Data came from immunoSEQ multiplex PCR; TCRdb stores just in-frame clones and leaves some out. The sample has about 47,000 clones; around 84% are singletons. Specimen: CD4+ or CD8+ T cells sorted from blood, collected in a trial of the OX40 agonist ivuxolimab. These receptors were obtained from an adult with an advanced solid tumor such as melanoma, head and neck, liver or kidney cancer. Each CDR3 is given without its conserved first and last residue. Fields, in order: D gene, V gene, CDR3 protein. The D gene is left open where the match is weak.

d_call: NA; v_call: TRBV28; cdr3_aa: ASRPSLTYEQY
d_call: TRBD2; v_call: TRBV28; cdr3_aa: ASRGTSGSFYEQY
d_call: TRBD1; v_call: TRBV18; cdr3_aa: ASSPYVGLTGGENTGELF
d_call: TRBD1; v_call: TRBV14; cdr3_aa: ASSQKGQAAYEQY
d_call: NA; v_call: TRBV27; cdr3_aa: ASSNFHTNYGYT
d_call: NA; v_call: TRBV7-9; cdr3_aa: ASSTGWGETQY
d_call: NA; v_call: TRBV6-5; cdr3_aa: ASSYQGLGYT
d_call: TRBD2; v_call: TRBV5-4; cdr3_aa: ASSLIAGGKNEQF
d_call: TRBD1; v_call: TRBV5-4; cdr3_aa: ASSRLGWGTADNSPLH
d_call: NA; v_call: TRBV28; cdr3_aa: ASSSNEGSYNQPQH
d_call: TRBD1; v_call: TRBV27; cdr3_aa: ASSLGYRGNGYT
d_call: TRBD1; v_call: TRBV6-1; cdr3_aa: ASSETTGLVYEQY
d_call: TRBD1; v_call: TRBV4-1; cdr3_aa: ASSHTGQGYNEQF
d_call: TRBD1; v_call: TRBV7-9; cdr3_aa: ASSFGQESGTQY
d_call: TRBD1; v_call: TRBV11-2; cdr3_aa: ASSLAGTGPLDIQY
d_call: NA; v_call: TRBV2; cdr3_aa: ASSELLPGYTHNEQF
d_call: NA; v_call: TRBV7-9; cdr3_aa: ASSLSPGSYEQY
d_call: NA; v_call: TRBV10-1; cdr3_aa: ASSGVGVTDTQY
d_call: NA; v_call: TRBV7-8; cdr3_aa: ASSFAGYEDTEAF
d_call: NA; v_call: TRBV2; cdr3_aa: ASLNRDNNEKLF
d_call: TRBD1; v_call: TRBV15; cdr3_aa: ATLPAGGNTEAF
d_call: NA; v_call: TRBV28; cdr3_aa: ASRYVWGPGNTEAF
d_call: NA; v_call: TRBV4-1; cdr3_aa: ASILTRVSYEQY
d_call: NA; v_call: TRBV19; cdr3_aa: ASSIVTVFGGATSYEQY
d_call: TRBD1; v_call: TRBV28; cdr3_aa: ASRERQGGTYEQY
d_call: TRBD2; v_call: TRBV27; cdr3_aa: ASSPTSASYEQY
d_call: NA; v_call: TRBV27; cdr3_aa: ASSLSDLSYEQY
d_call: TRBD2; v_call: TRBV19; cdr3_aa: ASSRSGRGDNEQF
d_call: NA; v_call: TRBV7-3; cdr3_aa: ASSLSIRGTGETQY
d_call: NA; v_call: TRBV11-2; cdr3_aa: ASSNHAAEAF
d_call: NA; v_call: TRBV27; cdr3_aa: ASSLTGYSNQPQH
d_call: NA; v_call: TRBV19; cdr3_aa: ASSIDLGGQPQH
d_call: NA; v_call: TRBV5-6; cdr3_aa: ASSLVPRGNTGELF
d_call: TRBD1; v_call: TRBV2; cdr3_aa: ASSETGGLMNTEAF
d_call: TRBD1; v_call: TRBV7-9; cdr3_aa: ASSLWTGGAEAF